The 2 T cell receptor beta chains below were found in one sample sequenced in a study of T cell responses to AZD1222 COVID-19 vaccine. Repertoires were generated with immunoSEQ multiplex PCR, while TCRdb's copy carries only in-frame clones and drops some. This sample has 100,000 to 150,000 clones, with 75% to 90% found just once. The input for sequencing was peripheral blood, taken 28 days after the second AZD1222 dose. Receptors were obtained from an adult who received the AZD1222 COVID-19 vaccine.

The CDR3 DNA sequence: TGTGCCAGCAGCCCGACAGGGCTGAACACTGAAGCTTTCTTT. Amino acid sequence: CASSPTGLNTEAFF. The V and J genes are TRBV7-8 and TRBJ1-1; 7 nucleotides match TRBD1. V lost 5 bases, J lost 0 bases, and 3 bases stayed unmatched. The CDR3 extends over 14 amino acids. Germline values: CDR1 SGHVS, CDR2 FQNEAQ.

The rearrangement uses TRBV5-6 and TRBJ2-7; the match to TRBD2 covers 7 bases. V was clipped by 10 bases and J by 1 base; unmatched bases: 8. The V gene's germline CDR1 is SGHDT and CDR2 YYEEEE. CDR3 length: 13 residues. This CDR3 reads CAYSLGGSYEQYF. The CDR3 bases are TGTGCCTACAGCTTGGGGGGGTCCTACGAGCAGTACTTC.